A selection of T cell receptor beta chains follows, all from one sample in a study of Graves' ophthalmopathy and Graves' hyperthyroidism. TCRdb re-called the multiplex PCR reads through MiXCR, storing one row per CDR3 protein. The data hold about 220,000 distinct CDR3 sequences, with under 25% observed a single time. Sequenced: peripheral blood. The receptors stem from a woman in her forties or fifties with Graves' ophthalmopathy. Each CDR3 is given with its conserved first and last residue. D genes are given only for firm matches. Clone size is stated in some rows and not others, as once, few, many or a class when expanded.

clone size	D gene	V gene	J gene	CDR3 DNA	CDR3 protein
-	-	TRBV7-8	TRBJ1-1	TGTGCCAGCAGTCCCAAGACAGTTTTGAACACTGAAGCTTTCTTT	CASSPKTVLNTEAFF
many	TRBD1	TRBV9	TRBJ2-5	TGTGCCAGCAGCCCACACCCCGGGACAGGGCCAGAGACCCAGTACTTC	CASSPHPGTGPETQYF
many	-	TRBV12-3/TRBV12-4	TRBJ1-5	TGTGCCAGCAGTTGGCGGGTTCCAGGTCGGCCCCAGCATTTT	CASSWRVPGRPQHF
many	-	TRBV6-1	TRBJ1-3	TGTGCCAGCAGTGAGGGGGGGTTTGGAAACACCATATATTTT	CASSEGGFGNTIYF
many	-	TRBV5-1	TRBJ2-3	TGCGCCAGCAGCCCAACGAGGGCCCCACAGTATTTT	CASSPTRAPQYF
many	TRBD1	TRBV7-2	TRBJ2-7	TGTGCCAGCAGCCCTGGGGGGACAGGGGGATACGAGCAGTACTTC	CASSPGGTGGYEQYF
-	-	TRBV29-1	TRBJ1-1	TGCAGCGTTGAGAATCACTTAAACACTGAAGCTTTCTTT	CSVENHLNTEAFF
many	TRBD2	TRBV2	TRBJ2-5	TGTGCCAGCAGTGGGACTAGCCGACACCAAGAGACCCAGTACTTC	CASSGTSRHQETQYF
many	-	TRBV11-3	TRBJ2-5	TGTGCCAGCAGCTTAGGGACTAACTACCAAGAGACCCAGTACTTC	CASSLGTNYQETQYF
many	TRBD2	TRBV7-2	TRBJ2-7	TGTGCCAGCAGCTTAGGGACTAGCGGGAATGAGCAGTACTTC	CASSLGTSGNEQYF
many	-	TRBV6-1	TRBJ2-7	TGTGCCAGCAGTGAAGCCGGTAGGGGGAAATTGAACTTC	CASSEAGRGKLNF
-	TRBD2	TRBV12-3/TRBV12-4	TRBJ2-2	TGTGCCAGCTCGTCCCCCAGCGGGAGGTCGGACACCGGGGAGCTGTTTTTT	CASSSPSGRSDTGELFF
many	-	TRBV28	TRBJ2-5	TGTGCCAGCACCCCAGGGGTGAGACCCCAAGAGACCCAGTACTTC	CASTPGVRPQETQYF
many	TRBD2	TRBV29-1	TRBJ2-7	TGCAGCGTTGAGGGACTAGCGGTTTCTTCCCGGGGCGAGCAGTACTTC	CSVEGLAVSSRGEQYF
-	TRBD2	TRBV2	TRBJ2-5	TGTGCCAGCCGAGCGGGAGCTGGAGAGACCCAGTACTTC	CASRAGAGETQYF
many	TRBD1	TRBV6-2/TRBV6-3	TRBJ1-5	TGTGCCAGCACTTCATGGACAGGGGGCACCGGTAATCAGCCCCAGCATTTT	CASTSWTGGTGNQPQHF
-	-	TRBV12-3/TRBV12-4	TRBJ2-7	TGTGCCAGCAGTTCTATGTTAGACGAGCAGTACTTC	CASSSMLDEQYF
many	-	TRBV20-1	TRBJ2-5	TGCAGTGCTGGCAGGGTAGAGGAGACCCAGTACTTC	CSAGRVEETQYF
once	TRBD2	TRBV9	TRBJ2-5	TGTGCCAGCAGCGTGGCGGGAGGGCTTGAGACCCAGTACTTC	CASSVAGGLETQYF
many	TRBD1	TRBV27	TRBJ1-5	TGTGCCAGCAGGGGGACAGGGGGCAATCAGCCCCAGCATTTT	CASRGTGGNQPQHF
once	TRBD1	TRBV20-1	TRBJ1-1	TGCAGTGCTCTAGGACAGGTGAACACTGAAGCTTTCTTT	CSALGQVNTEAFF
-	-	TRBV13	TRBJ1-3	TGTGCCAGCAGCCTCAACACCGGGGCTGGAAACACCATATATTTT	CASSLNTGAGNTIYF
many	-	TRBV6-1	TRBJ2-7	TGTGCCAGCAGTGATAGCGAAATCTACGAGCAGTACTTC	CASSDSEIYEQYF
many	-	TRBV30	TRBJ1-1	TGTGCCGGGTTTGGCACTGAAGCTTTCTTT	CAGFGTEAFF
-	-	TRBV25-1	TRBJ1-2	TGTGCCAGCAGTCTTCCCGATAACTATGGCTACACCTTC	CASSLPDNYGYTF
-	-	TRBV3-1	TRBJ2-5	TGTGCCAGCAGCCCCTTAAGGGGGTTAAGGGAGACCCAGTACTTC	CASSPLRGLRETQYF
many	TRBD1	TRBV11-1	TRBJ1-6	TGTGCCAGCAGCTACCCAGGGGGCTCACCCCTCCACTTT	CASSYPGGSPLHF
many	-	TRBV3-1	TRBJ2-5	TGTGCCAGCACGTTCGTGGAGGCGAAGACCCAGTACTTC	CASTFVEAKTQYF
many	-	TRBV28	TRBJ1-1	TGTGCCAGCACCCTGGGGGGTGTTGCTTTCTTT	CASTLGGVAFF
many	-	TRBV13	TRBJ2-4	TGTGCCAGCAGCTTAAAAGACGGATTCATTCAGTACTTC	CASSLKDGFIQYF
few	-	TRBV13	TRBJ1-2	TGTGCCGGCAGCTTGTGGCGGGAGAACTATGGCTACACCTTC	CAGSLWRENYGYTF
many	-	TRBV13	TRBJ2-7	TGTGCCAGCAGCTTTGGGGATGCTTCCTACGAGCAGTACTTC	CASSFGDASYEQYF
many	-	TRBV12-5	TRBJ1-1	TGTGCTAGTGGTTTGAAACAGGTCGCTGAAGCTTTCTTT	CASGLKQVAEAFF